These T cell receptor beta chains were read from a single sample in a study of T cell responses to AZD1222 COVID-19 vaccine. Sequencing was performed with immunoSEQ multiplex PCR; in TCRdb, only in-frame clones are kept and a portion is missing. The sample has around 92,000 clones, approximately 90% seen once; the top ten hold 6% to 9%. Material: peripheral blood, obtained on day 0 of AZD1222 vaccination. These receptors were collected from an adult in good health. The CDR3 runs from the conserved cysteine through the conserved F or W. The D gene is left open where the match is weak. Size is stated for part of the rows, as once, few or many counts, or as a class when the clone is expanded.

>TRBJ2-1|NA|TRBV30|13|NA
TGTGCCTGGAGAGGGTGGGGGAATAATGAGCAGTTCTTC
CAWRGWGNNEQFF
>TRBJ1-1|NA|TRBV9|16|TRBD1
TGTGCCAGCAGCGTAGGCGGACAGGGTGGAAGTACTGAAGCTTTCTTT
CASSVGGQGGSTEAFF
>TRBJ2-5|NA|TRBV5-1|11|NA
TGCGCCAGCAGGATGAAGGAGACCCAGTACTTC
CASRMKETQYF
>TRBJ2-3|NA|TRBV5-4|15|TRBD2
TGTGCCAGCAGCTTAGCGGGAGCGGGAACAGATACGCAGTATTTT
CASSLAGAGTDTQYF
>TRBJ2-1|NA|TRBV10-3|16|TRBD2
TGTGCCATCAGTGGGGGAGGGACTAGCTCCTACAATGAGCAGTTCTTC
CAISGGGTSSYNEQFF
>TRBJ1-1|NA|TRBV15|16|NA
TGTGCCACCAGCAGAGGTCTGGGGTTCATCGGGACTGAAGCTTTCTTT
CATSRGLGFIGTEAFF
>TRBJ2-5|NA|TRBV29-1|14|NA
TGCAGCGTTGAAGACGGGCTAGCAGGGGAGACCCAGTACTTC
CSVEDGLAGETQYF
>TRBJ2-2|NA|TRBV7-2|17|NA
TGTGCCAGCAGCTTCCGAGCGCCGGGGGAGATGACCGGGGAGCTGTTTTTT
CASSFRAPGEMTGELFF
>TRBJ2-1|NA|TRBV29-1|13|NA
TGCAGCGTTTCAGCGGCAGCCTACAATGAGCAGTTCTTC
CSVSAAAYNEQFF
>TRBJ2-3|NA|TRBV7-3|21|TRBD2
TGTGCCAGCAGCGTAGACCCCGCCCGGACTAGCGGAAACTTAGACACAGATACGCAGTATTTT
CASSVDPARTSGNLDTDTQYF
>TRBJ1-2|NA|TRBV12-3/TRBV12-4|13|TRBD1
TGTGCCAGCAGCCCGGGACAGAACGTTGGCTACACCTTC
CASSPGQNVGYTF
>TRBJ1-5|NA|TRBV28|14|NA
TGTGCCAGCATAGTTCAGGGGCTCTATCAGCCCCAGCATTTT
CASIVQGLYQPQHF
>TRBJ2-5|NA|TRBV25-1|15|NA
TGTGCCAGCAGTGAACTTCAGGCAGGGTGGGAGACCCAGTACTTC
CASSELQAGWETQYF
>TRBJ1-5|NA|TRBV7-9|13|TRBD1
TGTGCCAGCAGCAGCAGGGGGAGGCAGCCCCAGCATTTT
CASSSRGRQPQHF
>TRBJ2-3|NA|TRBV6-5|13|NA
TGTGCCAGCAGACCGGAGGGCACAGATACGCAGTATTTT
CASRPEGTDTQYF
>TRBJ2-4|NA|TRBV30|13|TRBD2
TGTGCCTGGAGGGAAGCGGGATCGGGCATTCAGTACTTC
CAWREAGSGIQYF
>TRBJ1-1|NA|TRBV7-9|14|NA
TGTGCCAGCAGCTTCTCGCAGGTAGGGACTGAAGCTTTCTTT
CASSFSQVGTEAFF
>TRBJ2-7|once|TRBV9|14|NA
TGTGCCAGCAGCGCGACAGTGGACGTCGGCGAGCAGTACTTC
CASSATVDVGEQYF
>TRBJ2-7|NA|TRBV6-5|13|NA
TGTGCCAGCAGTACGGGACACCTATACGAGCAGTACTTC
CASSTGHLYEQYF
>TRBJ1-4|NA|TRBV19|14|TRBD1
TGTGCCAGTAGTATTGGACAGGAGGGTGAAAAACTGTTTTTT
CASSIGQEGEKLFF
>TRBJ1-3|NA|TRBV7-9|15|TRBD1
TGTGCCAGCAGCTTTGGACAGGTCACTGGAAACACCATATATTTT
CASSFGQVTGNTIYF
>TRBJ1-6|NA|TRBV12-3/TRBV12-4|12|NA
TGTGCCAGCAGTTTTTCGTATTCACCCCTCCACTTT
CASSFSYSPLHF
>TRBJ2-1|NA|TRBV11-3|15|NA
TGTGCCAGCAGCTTAGCCACAACAGGGTACAATGAGCAGTTCTTC
CASSLATTGYNEQFF